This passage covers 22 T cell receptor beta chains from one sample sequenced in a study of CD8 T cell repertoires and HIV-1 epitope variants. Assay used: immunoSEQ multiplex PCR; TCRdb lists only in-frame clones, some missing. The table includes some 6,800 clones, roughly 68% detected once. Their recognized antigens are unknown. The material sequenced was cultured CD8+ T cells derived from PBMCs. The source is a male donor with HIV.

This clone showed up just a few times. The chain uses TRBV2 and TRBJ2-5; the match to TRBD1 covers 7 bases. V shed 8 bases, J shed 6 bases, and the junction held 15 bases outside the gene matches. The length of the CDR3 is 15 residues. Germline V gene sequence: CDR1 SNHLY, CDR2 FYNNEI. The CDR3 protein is CASRPLLGGVKTQYF. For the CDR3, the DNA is TGTGCCAGCCGGCCGCTGTTAGGGGGCGTCAAGACCCAGTACTTC.

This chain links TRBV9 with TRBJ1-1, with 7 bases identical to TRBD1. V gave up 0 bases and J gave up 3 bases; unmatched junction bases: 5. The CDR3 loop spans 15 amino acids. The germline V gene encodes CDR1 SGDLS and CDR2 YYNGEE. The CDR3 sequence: CASSVEITGDTEAFF. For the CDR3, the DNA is TGTGCCAGCAGCGTAGAAATTACAGGGGACACTGAAGCTTTCTTT.

CDR3 loop: CATSPRLLGGYTF. In nucleotides, the CDR3 is TGTGCCACCAGCCCACGATTGCTGGGCGGCTACACCTTC. The rearrangement uses TRBV15 and TRBJ1-2; D ambiguous. In germline, CDR1 is LNHNV, CDR2 YYDKDF (reference sequence). V gave up 5 bases and J gave up 8 bases, with 15 bases separating them. The length of the CDR3 is 13 residues.

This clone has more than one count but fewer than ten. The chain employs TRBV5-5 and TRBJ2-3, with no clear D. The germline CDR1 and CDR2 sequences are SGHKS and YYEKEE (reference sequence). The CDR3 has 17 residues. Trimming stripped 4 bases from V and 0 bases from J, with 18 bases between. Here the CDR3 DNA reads TGTGCCAGCAGCCCGGACCCCCGGAGCCTCAGCACAGATACGCAGTATTTT. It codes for CASSPDPRSLSTDTQYF.

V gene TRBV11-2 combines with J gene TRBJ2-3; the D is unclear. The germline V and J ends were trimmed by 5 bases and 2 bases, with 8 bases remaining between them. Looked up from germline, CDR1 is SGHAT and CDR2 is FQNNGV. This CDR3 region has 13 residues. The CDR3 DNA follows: TGTGCCAGCAGCGGAGTAATCACAGATACGCAGTATTTT. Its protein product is CASSGVITDTQYF.

DNA for the CDR3: TGTGCCAGCAGTTCGGACCTCCCCTGGGGCTACACCTTC. Translating gives CASSSDLPWGYTF. The rearrangement joins TRBV28 to TRBJ1-2; D call uncertain. Trimming stripped 4 bases from V and 8 bases from J, with 14 bases between. The CDR3 runs to 13 residues. From germline, CDR1 is MDHEN and CDR2 SYDVKM.

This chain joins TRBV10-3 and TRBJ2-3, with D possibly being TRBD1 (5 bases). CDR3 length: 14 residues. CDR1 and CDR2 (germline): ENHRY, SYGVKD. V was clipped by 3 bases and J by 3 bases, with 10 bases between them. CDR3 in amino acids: CAISELGETDTQYF. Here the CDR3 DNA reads TGTGCCATCAGTGAATTAGGGGAAACAGATACGCAGTATTTT.

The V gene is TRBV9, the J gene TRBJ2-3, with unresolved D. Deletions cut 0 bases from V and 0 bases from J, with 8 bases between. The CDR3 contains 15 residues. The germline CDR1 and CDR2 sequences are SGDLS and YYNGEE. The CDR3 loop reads CASSVAPGSTDTQYF. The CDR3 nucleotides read TGTGCCAGCAGCGTAGCCCCTGGTAGCACAGATACGCAGTATTTT.

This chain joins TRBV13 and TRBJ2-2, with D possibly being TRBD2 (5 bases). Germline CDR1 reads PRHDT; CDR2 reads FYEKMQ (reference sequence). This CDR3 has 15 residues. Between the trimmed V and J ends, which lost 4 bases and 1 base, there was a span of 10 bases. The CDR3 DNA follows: TGTGCCAGCAGCTGGGAGCTGATGAACACCGGGGAGCTGTTTTTT. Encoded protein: CASSWELMNTGELFF.

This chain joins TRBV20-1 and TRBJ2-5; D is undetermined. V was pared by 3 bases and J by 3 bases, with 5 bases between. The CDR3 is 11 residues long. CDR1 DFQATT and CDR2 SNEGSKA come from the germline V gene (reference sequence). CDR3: CSARPEETQYF. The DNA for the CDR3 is TGCAGTGCTAGGCCCGAAGAGACCCAGTACTTC.

DNA for the CDR3: TGTGCCAGCAGCCTTCGGGGGGCAGATACGCAGTATTTT. It yields the protein CASSLRGADTQYF. The rearrangement links TRBV14 to TRBJ2-3; 7 bases map to TRBD2. The J segment lost 4 bases and the V segment lost 4 bases, leaving 2 bases of the junction unmatched. The CDR3 consists of 13 residues. The germline CDR1 and CDR2 sequences are SGHDN and FVKESK.

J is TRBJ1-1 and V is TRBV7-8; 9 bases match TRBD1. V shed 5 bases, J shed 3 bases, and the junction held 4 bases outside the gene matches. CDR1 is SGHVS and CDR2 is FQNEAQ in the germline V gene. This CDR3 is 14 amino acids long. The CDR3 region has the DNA TGTGCCAGCAGCCCCGGGACAGGGTACACTGAAGCTTTCTTT. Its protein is CASSPGTGYTEAFF.

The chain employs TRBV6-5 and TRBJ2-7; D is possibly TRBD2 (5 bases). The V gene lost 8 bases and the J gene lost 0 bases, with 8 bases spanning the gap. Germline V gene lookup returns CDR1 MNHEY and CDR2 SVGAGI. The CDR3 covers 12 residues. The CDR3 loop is CASYAGSYEQYF. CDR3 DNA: TGTGCCAGCTACGCGGGCTCCTACGAGCAGTACTTC.

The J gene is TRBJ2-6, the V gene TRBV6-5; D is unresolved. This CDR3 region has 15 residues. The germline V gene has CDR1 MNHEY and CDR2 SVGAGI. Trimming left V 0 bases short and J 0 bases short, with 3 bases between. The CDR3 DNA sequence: TGTGCCAGCAGTTACTCGAGCTCTGGGGCCAACGTCCTGACTTTC. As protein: CASSYSSSGANVLTF.

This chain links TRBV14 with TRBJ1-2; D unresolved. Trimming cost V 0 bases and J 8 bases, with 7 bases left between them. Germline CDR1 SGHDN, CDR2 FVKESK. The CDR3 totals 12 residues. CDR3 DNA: TGTGCCAGCAGCCAAGAGTGGCAGGGCTACACCTTC. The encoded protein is CASSQEWQGYTF.

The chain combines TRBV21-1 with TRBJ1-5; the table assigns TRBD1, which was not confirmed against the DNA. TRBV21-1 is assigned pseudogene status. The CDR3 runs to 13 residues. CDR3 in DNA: TGTGCCAGCGGAAGGACAGGCAATCAGCCCCAGCATTTT. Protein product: CASGRTGNQPQHF.

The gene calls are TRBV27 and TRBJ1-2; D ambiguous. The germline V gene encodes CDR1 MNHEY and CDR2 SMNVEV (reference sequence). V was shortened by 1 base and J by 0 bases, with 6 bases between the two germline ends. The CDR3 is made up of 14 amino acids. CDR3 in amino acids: CASSLFPSNYGYTF. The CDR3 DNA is TGTGCCAGCAGTTTATTCCCTTCTAACTATGGCTACACCTTC.

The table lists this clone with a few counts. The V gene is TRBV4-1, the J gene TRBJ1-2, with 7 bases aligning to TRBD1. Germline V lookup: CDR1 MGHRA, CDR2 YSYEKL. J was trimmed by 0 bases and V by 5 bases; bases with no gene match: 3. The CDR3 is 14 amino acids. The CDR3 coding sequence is TGCGCCAGCAGCGAACAGGGGTCTAACTATGGCTACACCTTC. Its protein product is CASSEQGSNYGYTF.

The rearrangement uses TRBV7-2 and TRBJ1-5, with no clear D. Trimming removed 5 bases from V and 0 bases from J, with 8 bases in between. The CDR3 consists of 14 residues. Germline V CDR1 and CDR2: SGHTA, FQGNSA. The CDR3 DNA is TGTGCCAGCAGCCCGAGCTATAGCAATCAGCCCCAGCATTTT. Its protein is CASSPSYSNQPQHF.

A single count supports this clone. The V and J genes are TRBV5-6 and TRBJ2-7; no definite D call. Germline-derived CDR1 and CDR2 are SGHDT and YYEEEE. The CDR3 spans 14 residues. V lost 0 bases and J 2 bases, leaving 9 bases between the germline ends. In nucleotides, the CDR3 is TGTGCCAGCAGCTTGGAGGTAGGGACCTACGAGCAGTACTTC. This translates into CASSLEVGTYEQYF.

The CDR3 loop is CASSPGTGGGTGELFF. The CDR3 DNA reads TGTGCCAGCAGCCCAGGGACTGGAGGGGGTACCGGGGAGCTGTTTTTT. This sequence joins TRBV9 and TRBJ2-2, with D possibly being TRBD1 or TRBD2 (6 bases each). The CDR3 has 16 amino acids. With 4 bases removed from V and 5 bases from J, the gap between germline ends came to 18 bases. Germline V gene data show CDR1 as SGDLS and CDR2 as YYNGEE.

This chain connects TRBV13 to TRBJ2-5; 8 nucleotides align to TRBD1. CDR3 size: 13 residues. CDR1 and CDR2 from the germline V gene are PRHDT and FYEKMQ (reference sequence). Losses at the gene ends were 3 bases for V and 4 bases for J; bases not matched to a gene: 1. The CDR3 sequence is CASSLGTGETQYF. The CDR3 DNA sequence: TGTGCCAGCAGCTTGGGGACAGGAGAGACCCAGTACTTC.